Listed here is a single T cell receptor beta chain. The data were produced by immunoSEQ multiplex PCR, yet TCRdb's version contains in-frame clones alone and is incomplete. Altogether over 200,000 clones are present, 75% to 85% being singletons, with the ten largest covering roughly 1.3%. This specimen belongs to a study of blood T cell repertoires in COVID-19. The germline V gene has CDR1 LGHDT and CDR2 YNNKEL (reference sequence). The ends lost 4 bases at V and 4 bases at J; junction bases unmatched: 5. The CDR3 has 16 residues. The source of this sequence is a woman aged 30 to 39 with COVID-19, enrolled during active disease. The gene calls are TRBV3-1 (or the pseudogene TRBV3-2) and TRBJ2-5; 14 nucleotides line up with TRBD2. Material: peripheral blood. The CDR3 here is CASSLGLAGDLETQYF. The CDR3 region has the DNA TGTGCCAGCAGCCTGGGACTAGCGGGAGATTTAGAGACCCAGTACTTC.